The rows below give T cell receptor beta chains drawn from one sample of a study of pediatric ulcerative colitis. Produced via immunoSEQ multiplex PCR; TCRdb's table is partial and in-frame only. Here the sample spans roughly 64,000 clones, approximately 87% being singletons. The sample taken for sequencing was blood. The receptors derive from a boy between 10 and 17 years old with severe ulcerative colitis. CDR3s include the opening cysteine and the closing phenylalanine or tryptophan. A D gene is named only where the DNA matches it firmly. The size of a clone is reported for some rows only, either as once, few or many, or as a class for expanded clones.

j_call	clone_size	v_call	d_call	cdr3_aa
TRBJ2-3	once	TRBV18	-	CASSPGSPVEYTQYF
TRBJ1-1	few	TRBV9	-	CASSSRPGEIEAFF
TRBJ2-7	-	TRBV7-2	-	CASSLSAASREQYF
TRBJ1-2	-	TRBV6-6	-	CASERASLGYGYTF
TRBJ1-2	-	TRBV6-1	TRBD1	CASSDLQGGLYGYTF
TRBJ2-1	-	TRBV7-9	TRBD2	CASSSGLGGNEQFF
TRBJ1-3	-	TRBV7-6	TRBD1	CASSPLTGTGNTIYF
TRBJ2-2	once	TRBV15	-	CATSMTSTTGELFF
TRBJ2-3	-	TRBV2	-	CASQRDLGGDTQYF
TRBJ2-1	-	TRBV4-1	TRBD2	CASSQEFQREYNEQFF
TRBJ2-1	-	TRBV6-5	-	CASSYDRGMENEQFF
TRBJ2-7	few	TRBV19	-	CASSIRFESYEQYF
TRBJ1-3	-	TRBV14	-	CASSSDRNTIYF
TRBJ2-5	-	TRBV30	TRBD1	CAWSGPTGAYQETQYF
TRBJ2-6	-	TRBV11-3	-	CASSFSSGANVLTF
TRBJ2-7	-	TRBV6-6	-	CASTSTGSPYEQYF
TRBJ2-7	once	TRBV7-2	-	CASSLAAGSNYEQYF
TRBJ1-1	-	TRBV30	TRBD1	CAWSGTGRNTEAFF
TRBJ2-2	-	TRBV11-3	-	CASSLDPGNTGELFF
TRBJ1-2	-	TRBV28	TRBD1	CASSSTGGSNYGYTF
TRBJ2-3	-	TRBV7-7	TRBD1	CASSSTGGEDTQYF
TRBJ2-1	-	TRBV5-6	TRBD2	CASSREGNEQFF
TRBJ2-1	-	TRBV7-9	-	CASSPGSYNEQFF
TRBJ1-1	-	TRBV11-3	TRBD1	CASSPGTGGVYEAFF
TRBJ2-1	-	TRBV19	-	CASSIFAESSYNEQFF
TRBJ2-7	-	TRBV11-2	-	CASSGTNYEQYF
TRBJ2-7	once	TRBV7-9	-	CASSFTSSNEQYF
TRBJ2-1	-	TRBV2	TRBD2	CASSDRGTSGTIFDEQFF
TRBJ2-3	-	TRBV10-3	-	CAISEEPDTQYF
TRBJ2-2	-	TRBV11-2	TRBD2	CASSPGLAVTGELFF
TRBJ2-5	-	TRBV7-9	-	CASSSGQPEYF
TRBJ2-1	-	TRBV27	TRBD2	CASSFLLAGGPDEQFF
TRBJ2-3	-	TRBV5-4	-	CASTREIETDTQYF
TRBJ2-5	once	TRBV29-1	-	CSVLGLETQYF
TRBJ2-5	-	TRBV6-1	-	CASSVFWGYETQYF
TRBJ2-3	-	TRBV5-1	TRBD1	CASSPGTVYDTQYF
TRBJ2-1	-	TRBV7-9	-	CASSFYADYNEQFF
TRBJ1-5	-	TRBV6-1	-	CASSELMYSNQPQHF
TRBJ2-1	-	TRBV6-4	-	CASSELGDSVGYNEQFF
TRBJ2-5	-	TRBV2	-	CASRGLQETQYF
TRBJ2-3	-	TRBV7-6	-	CASSPQGDTQYF
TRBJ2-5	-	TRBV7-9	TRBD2	CASSSKREAETQYF
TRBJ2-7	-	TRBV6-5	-	CASSYFPGATGYEQYF
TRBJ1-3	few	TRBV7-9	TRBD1	CASSRTGAGNTIYF
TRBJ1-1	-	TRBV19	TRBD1	CASSIGTGMNTEAFF
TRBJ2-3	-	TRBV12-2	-	CASRAGLDLPQDTQYF
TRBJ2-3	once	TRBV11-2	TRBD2	CASSIRSVLGGRATDTQYF
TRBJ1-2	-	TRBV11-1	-	CASSLDAANYGYTF
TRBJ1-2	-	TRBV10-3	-	CAISESTNGYTF
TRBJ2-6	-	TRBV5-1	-	CASSLGVASGANVLTF
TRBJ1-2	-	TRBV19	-	CASRDSYGYTF
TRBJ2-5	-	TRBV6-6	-	CASSYSRLGETQYF
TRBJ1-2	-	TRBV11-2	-	CASSLLTGVDGYTF
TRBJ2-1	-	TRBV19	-	CASSGVSYNEQFF
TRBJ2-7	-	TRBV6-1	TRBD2	CASSETFELADEQYF